A single sample gave rise to the 5 T cell receptor beta chains below, sequenced in a study of human T cells and chemical hapten exposure. TCRdb independently ran MiXCR on the 5' RACE reads; one entry per CDR3 protein. The sample gives roughly 110,000 distinct CDR3 sequences, roughly a fifth of which show up once; 2.5% to 3.5% is in the top ten. Before extraction, the whole blood was not fractionated, and total RNA was taken from it. These receptors all stem from a human donor in good health.

The V gene is TRBV29-1, the J gene TRBJ2-3; D is undetermined. CDR3 length equals 15 residues. Germline lookup yields CDR1 SQVTM and CDR2 ANQGSEA. The ends were cut back, 7 bases at V and 2 bases at J, with 19 bases in the middle. The CDR3 spells CSGKETIISTDTQYF. The CDR3 nucleotides are TGCAGCGGGAAAGAGACGATAATTTCCACAGATACGCAGTATTTT.

This chain joins TRBV27 and TRBJ2-7, with 9 bases lining up with TRBD2. Germline V gene data show CDR1 as MNHEY and CDR2 as SMNVEV (reference sequence). The length of the CDR3 is 14 residues. J lost 2 bases, V lost 7 bases, and 6 bases had no gene match. CDR3 DNA: TGTGCCAGCAAGGAGGCGGGAGGGACCTACGAGCAGTACTTC. Its protein product is CASKEAGGTYEQYF.

This clonotype was recorded a few times. V gene TRBV11-2 combines with J gene TRBJ2-1; 10 bases are shared with TRBD2. V was clipped by 0 bases and J by 1 base; unmatched bases: 3. Germline assignment: CDR1 SGHAT and CDR2 FQNNGV. The CDR3 runs to 17 residues. Here the CDR3 reads CASSLDRSGRSYNEQFF. The CDR3, as DNA: TGTGCCAGCAGCTTAGACCGTAGCGGGAGGTCCTACAATGAGCAGTTCTTC.

This chain connects TRBV29-1 to TRBJ2-4; no firm D call. CDR1 SQVTM and CDR2 ANQGSEA come from the germline V gene. With 4 bases removed from V and 10 bases from J, the gap between germline ends came to 14 bases. The CDR3 is 12 amino acids. The CDR3 DNA is TGCAGCGTTGTGGTTAGAGGTGTAATTCAGTACTTC. This encodes CSVVVRGVIQYF.

The rearrangement links TRBV28 to TRBJ2-7, with 7 bases aligning to TRBD2. This CDR3 has 16 amino acids. Germline values: CDR1 MDHEN, CDR2 SYDVKM. Trimming removed 8 bases from V and 1 base from J; junction bases left unmatched: 14. The CDR3 region is CASYSIWGGKSYEQYF. In DNA, the CDR3 is TGTGCCAGCTACAGTATCTGGGGGGGGAAGTCCTACGAGCAGTACTTC.